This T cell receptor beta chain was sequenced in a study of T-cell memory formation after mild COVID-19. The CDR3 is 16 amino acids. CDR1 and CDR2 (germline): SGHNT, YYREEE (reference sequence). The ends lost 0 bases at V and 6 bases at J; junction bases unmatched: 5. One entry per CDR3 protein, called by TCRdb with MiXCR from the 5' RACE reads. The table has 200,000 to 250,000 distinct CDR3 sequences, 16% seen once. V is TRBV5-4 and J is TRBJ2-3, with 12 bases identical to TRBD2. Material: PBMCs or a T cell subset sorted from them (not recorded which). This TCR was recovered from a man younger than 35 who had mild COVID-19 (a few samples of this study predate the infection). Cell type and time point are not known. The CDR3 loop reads CASSLVLAGGRDTQYF. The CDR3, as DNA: TGTGCCAGCAGCTTGGTTCTAGCGGGGGGGAGGGATACGCAGTATTTT. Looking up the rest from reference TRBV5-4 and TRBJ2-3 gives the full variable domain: ETGVTQSPTHLIKTRGQQVTLRCSSQSGHNTVSWYQQALGQGPQFIFQYYREEENGRGNFPPRFSGLQFPNYSSELNVNALELDDSALYLCASSLVLAGGRDTQYFGPGTRLTVL.